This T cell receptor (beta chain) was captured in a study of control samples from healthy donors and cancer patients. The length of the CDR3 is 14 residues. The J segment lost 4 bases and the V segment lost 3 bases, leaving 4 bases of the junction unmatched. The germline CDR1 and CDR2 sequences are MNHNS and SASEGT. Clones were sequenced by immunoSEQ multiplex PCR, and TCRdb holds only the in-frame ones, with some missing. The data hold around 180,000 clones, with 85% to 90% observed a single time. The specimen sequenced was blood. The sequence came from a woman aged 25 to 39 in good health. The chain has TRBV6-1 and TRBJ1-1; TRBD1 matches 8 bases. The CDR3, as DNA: TGTGCCAGCAGTGACCACAGGGGGGTCACTGAAGCTTTCTTT. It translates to CASSDHRGVTEAFF.